These 28 T cell receptor beta chains came from one sample sequenced in a study of T cell repertoires in cytomegalovirus infection (dated by TCRdb to about 2019). Sequencing was carried out with an Illumina HiSeq 1500. TCRdb reanalyzed the raw reads on its own, using fastp at Q25 for trimming and MiXCR for clone calling, and kept in-frame beta chains. Every CDR3 protein is listed once, alongside the most common genes and DNA of its rows. Recorded for this sample are around 710,000 distinct CDR3 sequences; 25% to 30% of them occurred a single time. The ten most abundant clones make up 10% to 15% of the sample. These receptors' antigens are unknown. In the paper's terms, the treatment or condition label means: in vitro stimulation with specific CMV peptide epitopes to enrich CMV-specific T cells. The source was cultured CD8+ T cells from PBMCs, collected from culture after CMV antigen stimulation. The receptors shown here come from a human donor in good health (CMV status not recorded). Some clones in this sample may be carry-over from other donors' samples.

A remark on this clonotype: A much larger clone is a single base away; this may be a read error. The J gene is TRBJ1-5, the V gene TRBV7-9, with a weak D call TRBD1 (6 bases). This CDR3 is 19 amino acids long. Germline V gene sequence: CDR1 SEHNR, CDR2 FQNEAQ (reference sequence). The CDR3 protein is CGSSLGYGRWQGLDQPQHF. In DNA form, the CDR3 reads TGTGGCAGCAGCTTAGGTTACGGGAGGTGGCAGGGGCTGGATCAGCCCCAGCATTTT. The complete variable domain, with remaining parts taken from reference TRBV7-9 and TRBJ1-5, reads DTGVSQNPRHKITKRGQNVTFRCDPISEHNRLYWYRQTLGQGPEFLTYFQNEAQLEKSRLLSDRFSAERPKGSFSTLEIQRTEQGDSAMYLCGSSLGYGRWQGLDQPQHFGDGTRLSIL.

V and J are TRBV5-5 and TRBJ2-3; tentatively, D is TRBD1 (5 bases). Germline V gives CDR1 SGHKS, CDR2 YYEKEE (reference sequence). The CDR3 length is 15 residues. The V and J ends lost 2 bases and 0 bases respectively, with 10 bases between them. In nucleotides, the CDR3 is TGTGCCAGCAGCTTAAGACAGTCTAGCACAGATACGCAGTATTTT. The encoded protein is CASSLRQSSTDTQYF.

The chain combines TRBV2 with TRBJ1-6, with a possible D match to TRBD1 (5 bases). This CDR3 contains 17 residues. Germline-derived CDR1 and CDR2 are SNHLY and FYNNEI. Trimming took off 0 bases at V and 3 bases at J, with 12 bases between the two ends. The CDR3 is CASSEALGALYNSPLHF. CDR3 DNA sequence: TGTGCCAGCAGTGAAGCGTTAGGGGCCCTCTATAATTCACCCCTCCACTTT. The whole variable domain, filled in from reference TRBV2 and TRBJ1-6, reads EPEVTQTPSHQVTQMGQEVILRCVPISNHLYFYWYRQILGQKVEFLVSFYNNEISEKSEIFDDQFSVERPDGSNFTLKIRSTKLEDSAMYFCASSEALGALYNSPLHFGNGTRLTVT.

This clonotype was counted ten times or more. The genes are TRBV7-8 and TRBJ2-7, with unresolved D. Trimming stripped 5 bases from V and 1 base from J, with 18 bases between. The CDR3 is 16 amino acids. CDR1 SGHVS and CDR2 FQNEAQ come from the germline V gene. The CDR3 DNA sequence: TGTGCCAGCAGCCCCAGGCGTACGGACGGTTCCTACGAGCAGTACTTC. Amino acids: CASSPRRTDGSYEQYF.

The genes are TRBV20-1 and TRBJ1-5, with a tentative D call TRBD1 (6 bases). Trimming left V 0 bases short and J 4 bases short, with 13 bases between. Per the germline V gene, CDR1 is DFQATT and CDR2 is SNEGSKA (reference sequence). CDR3 length: 15 residues. Here the CDR3 reads CSARDPGQTNQPQHF. CDR3 sequence (DNA): TGCAGTGCTAGAGATCCAGGACAGACTAATCAGCCCCAGCATTTT.

This clonotype was recorded at least ten times. The V gene is TRBV6-5, the J gene TRBJ1-2; no reliable D call. V was shortened by 2 bases and J by 5 bases, with 12 bases between the two germline ends. The CDR3 contains 14 residues. Germline V gene sequence: CDR1 MNHEY, CDR2 SVGAGI. CDR3 nucleotides: TGTGCCAGCAGTTACGTGGGATCAGAGTATGGCTACACCTTC. It codes for CASSYVGSEYGYTF.

The chain carries TRBV6-2 or TRBV6-3 and TRBJ1-1, with TRBD1 identical over 10 bases. The germline CDR1 and CDR2 sequences are MNHEY and SVGEGT. The CDR3 extends over 13 amino acids. J lost 5 bases, V lost 6 bases, and 3 bases had no gene match. The CDR3 DNA reads as TGTGCCAGCAGGGGGACAGGGGAGACTGAAGCTTTCTTT. Translating it yields CASRGTGETEAFF.

This clonotype was counted ten times or more. The chain recombines TRBV6-2 or TRBV6-3 with TRBJ2-2, with unresolved D. The germline CDR1 and CDR2 sequences are MNHEY and SVGEGT. Trimming removed 8 bases at V and 8 bases at J, with 9 bases between. The CDR3 consists of 11 residues. CDR3 DNA sequence: TGTGCCAGCTCAAGGTCGGGGGAGCTGTTTTTT. This translates into CASSRSGELFF.

The rearrangement uses TRBV2 and TRBJ2-7; D is unclear. Germline V CDR1 and CDR2: SNHLY, FYNNEI. The CDR3 is 14 amino acids. V lost 4 bases to trimming and J lost 3 bases, with 13 bases between them. Here the CDR3 reads CASSAVLDLYEQYV. CDR3 coding DNA: TGTGCCAGCAGTGCAGTCCTGGATCTCTACGAGCAGTACGTC.

The chain employs TRBV20-1 and TRBJ2-3, with D possibly TRBD2 on 6 matching bases. The length of the CDR3 is 17 residues. V lost 5 bases and J 8 bases, leaving 29 bases between the germline ends. Germline V gene lookup returns CDR1 DFQATT and CDR2 SNEGSKA (reference sequence). The CDR3 here is CSAFPSPLASRARTQYF. The CDR3 DNA sequence: TGCAGTGCTTTTCCCTCCCCCCTAGCGAGCCGAGCGCGTACGCAGTATTTT.

This clonotype came up a few times. The gene calls are TRBV7-8 and TRBJ2-3; D perhaps matches TRBD2 (7 bases). Germline V gene data show CDR1 as SGHVS and CDR2 as FQNEAQ. CDR3 length equals 16 residues. The V end lost 3 bases, the J end lost 4 bases, and 17 bases lay between the germline ends. As DNA, the CDR3 is TGTGCCAGCAGCTTGCTTTTGGGGGGGCCAGCAGATACGCAGTATTTT. This codes for CASSLLLGGPADTQYF.

The chain links TRBV20-1 to TRBJ1-1; no clear D. Per the germline V gene, CDR1 is DFQATT and CDR2 is SNEGSKA (reference sequence). The germline V and J ends were trimmed by 3 bases and 4 bases, with 9 bases remaining between them. The CDR3 consists of 12 residues. As DNA, the CDR3 is TGCAGTGCTAGCCCCGGTGGCACTGAAGCTTTCTTT. Its protein product is CSASPGGTEAFF.

This clonotype was seen at least ten times. The chain employs TRBV27 and TRBJ1-1, with no clear D. V lost 6 bases to trimming and J lost 1 base, with 9 bases between them. CDR1 and CDR2 (germline): MNHEY, SMNVEV (reference sequence). CDR3 length: 13 amino acids. The CDR3 loop is CASRSDGNTEAFF. CDR3 DNA sequence: TGTGCCAGCAGATCGGACGGGAACACTGAAGCTTTCTTT.

This clonotype was counted only a few times. The J gene is TRBJ2-3, the V gene TRBV7-2, with 7 bases matching TRBD1. J was trimmed by 4 bases and V by 3 bases; bases with no gene match: 4. Looked up from germline, CDR1 is SGHTA and CDR2 is FQGNSA. The CDR3 has 14 residues. This CDR3 is CASSLTGWADTQYF. The CDR3 DNA sequence: TGTGCCAGCAGCTTGACAGGGTGGGCAGATACGCAGTATTTT.

The V call is TRBV27, the J call TRBJ1-1; tentatively, D is TRBD1 (5 bases). Germline V lookup: CDR1 MNHEY, CDR2 SMNVEV (reference sequence). Between the trimmed V and J ends, which lost 2 bases and 1 base, there was a span of 14 bases. The CDR3 is made up of 16 amino acids. CDR3 sequence reads: CASSLTAGGWNTEAFF. The CDR3, as DNA: TGTGCCAGCAGTTTAACGGCCGGGGGGTGGAACACTGAAGCTTTCTTT.

The chain links TRBV7-6 to TRBJ2-7; D might be TRBD1 (5 bases). The germline V gene encodes CDR1 SGHVS and CDR2 FNYEAQ. The ends were cut back, 5 bases at V and 3 bases at J, with 17 bases in the middle. This CDR3 has 15 residues. The CDR3 sequence is CASSPSGQGLYEQYF. CDR3 coding DNA: TGTGCCAGCAGCCCCAGTGGTCAGGGCCTCTACGAGCAGTACTTC.

The chain joins TRBV27 to TRBJ1-3, with D unclear. CDR3 length: 13 residues. Germline CDR1 reads MNHEY; CDR2 reads SMNVEV (reference sequence). V was trimmed by 4 bases and J by 3 bases, leaving 7 bases between them. The CDR3 spells CASSSGFGNTIYF. CDR3 in DNA: TGTGCCAGCAGTTCGGGCTTTGGAAACACCATATATTTT.

The chain combines TRBV2 with TRBJ1-5; tentatively, D is TRBD1 (5 bases). Germline CDR1 reads SNHLY; CDR2 reads FYNNEI. CDR3 size: 18 residues. The V end was cut by 7 bases, the J end by 0 bases, with 22 bases between. CDR3 sequence: CASIPGHGTAYSNQPQHF. The CDR3 DNA reads as TGTGCCAGCATCCCCGGGCACGGGACCGCTTATAGCAATCAGCCCCAGCATTTT.

The V gene is TRBV7-9, the J gene TRBJ1-2; D remains unclear. V dropped 2 bases and J dropped 6 bases, with 10 bases sitting between them. The germline V gene has CDR1 SEHNR and CDR2 FQNEAQ (reference sequence). This CDR3 has 13 amino acids. CDR3 in amino acids: CASSLRLVDGYTF. DNA for the CDR3: TGTGCCAGCAGCTTAAGATTAGTGGATGGCTACACCTTC.

V is TRBV7-3 and J is TRBJ2-2; 11 nucleotides match TRBD1. Germline CDR1 and CDR2: SGHTA and FQGTGA. There are 18 residues in the CDR3. V gave up 4 bases and J gave up 3 bases; unmatched junction bases: 10. The CDR3 region has the DNA TGTGCCAGCAGCTCTCCTCGGACAGGGGGCTCGGACACCGGGGAGCTGTTTTTT. It encodes CASSSPRTGGSDTGELFF.

This clonotype was picked up many times. The V and J genes are TRBV7-9 and TRBJ2-5; D perhaps matches TRBD2 (6 bases). Between the trimmed V and J ends, which lost 1 base and 5 bases, there was a span of 11 bases. Germline loops: CDR1 SEHNR, CDR2 FQNEAQ (reference sequence). This CDR3 is 14 amino acids long. The CDR3 DNA follows: TGTGCCAGCAGCTTAGAACTAGCATGGGAGACCCAGTACTTC. This gives the protein CASSLELAWETQYF.

The gene calls are TRBV12-3 or TRBV12-4 and TRBJ2-7; 9 bases agree with TRBD1. The CDR3 runs 14 residues. After removal of 1 base from V and 5 bases from J, the junction contained 3 bases not matched to a gene. CDR3 bases: TGTGCCAGCAGTTTAGGGACAGGGGCCCACGAGCAGTACTTC. Protein: CASSLGTGAHEQYF.

This clonotype was counted between two and nine times. The chain uses TRBV28 and TRBJ2-3, with 9 bases that match TRBD2. CDR1 and CDR2 (germline): MDHEN, SYDVKM. The CDR3 runs to 16 residues. V was clipped by 3 bases and J by 2 bases; unmatched bases: 6. This CDR3 reads CASSFGSGGPTDTQYF. As DNA, the CDR3 is TGTGCCAGCAGTTTTGGTAGCGGGGGCCCCACAGATACGCAGTATTTT.

In its sample, this clonotype was seen a few times. The genes are TRBV5-1 and TRBJ1-1; D unresolved. The germline V gene encodes CDR1 SGHRS and CDR2 YFSETQ. The CDR3 is 15 amino acids. V shed 0 bases and J shed 3 bases, with 12 bases lying between them. CDR3 protein: CASSLESFLDTEAFF. The CDR3 coding sequence is TGCGCCAGCAGCTTGGAGTCGTTTTTAGACACTGAAGCTTTCTTT. The full variable domain, its missing parts supplied by reference TRBV5-1 and TRBJ1-1, is KAGVTQTPRYLIKTRGQQVTLSCSPISGHRSVSWYQQTPGQGLQFLFEYFSETQRNKGNFPGRFSGRQFSNSRSEMNVSTLELGDSALYLCASSLESFLDTEAFFGQGTRLTVV.

This clonotype turned up a few times. V usage is TRBV7-9 and J usage is TRBJ2-5, with 12 bases that match TRBD2. The CDR3 sequence is 15 residues long. The V gene end was trimmed by 6 bases and the J gene end by 4 bases; junction bases not matched to a gene: 6. Germline CDR1 and CDR2: SEHNR and FQNEAQ (reference sequence). CDR3 sequence: CASSLTTSGGETQYF. As DNA, the CDR3 is TGTGCCAGCAGTCTCACGACTAGCGGGGGAGAGACCCAGTACTTC.

This clonotype has only a few counts. The rearrangement joins TRBV7-9 to TRBJ2-1; D is unclear. From germline, CDR1 is SEHNR and CDR2 FQNEAQ (reference sequence). This CDR3 spans 15 amino acids. The ends were cut back, 3 bases at V and 6 bases at J, with 15 bases in the middle. For the CDR3, the DNA is TGTGCCAGCAGCTTGCAGGAATACCTTTCCAATGAGCAGTTCTTC. Its protein is CASSLQEYLSNEQFF.

This clonotype was counted many times. The chain carries TRBV7-6 and TRBJ2-5, with D perhaps matching TRBD1 (6 bases). Germline assignment: CDR1 SGHVS and CDR2 FNYEAQ. The ends were cut back, 8 bases at V and 2 bases at J, with 18 bases in the middle. The CDR3 extends over 15 amino acids. CDR3 region: CASERMSDSQETQYF. As DNA, the CDR3 is TGTGCCAGCGAACGGATGTCGGACAGTCAAGAGACCCAGTACTTC.

V usage is TRBV29-1 and J usage is TRBJ2-1, with 11 bases lining up with TRBD2. The CDR3 is 15 residues long. Trimming took 3 bases from V and 3 from J; bases not matched to a gene: 4. Germline CDR1 reads SQVTM; CDR2 reads ANQGSEA. The CDR3: CSVDQLAGDYNEQFF. The CDR3 coding sequence is TGCAGCGTTGATCAACTAGCGGGGGACTACAATGAGCAGTTCTTC.